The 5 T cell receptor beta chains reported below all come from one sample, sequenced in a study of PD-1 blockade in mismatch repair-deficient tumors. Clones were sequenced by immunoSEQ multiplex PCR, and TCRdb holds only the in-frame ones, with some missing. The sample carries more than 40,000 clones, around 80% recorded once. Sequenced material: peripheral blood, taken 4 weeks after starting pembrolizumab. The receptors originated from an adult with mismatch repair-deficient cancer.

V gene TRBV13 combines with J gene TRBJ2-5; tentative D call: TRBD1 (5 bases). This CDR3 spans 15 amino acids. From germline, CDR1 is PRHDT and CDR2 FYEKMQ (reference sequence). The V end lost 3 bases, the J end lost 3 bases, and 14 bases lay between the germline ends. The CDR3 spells CASSFGRRGEETQYF. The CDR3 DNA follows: TGTGCCAGCAGCTTCGGCCGTAGGGGTGAAGAGACCCAGTACTTC.

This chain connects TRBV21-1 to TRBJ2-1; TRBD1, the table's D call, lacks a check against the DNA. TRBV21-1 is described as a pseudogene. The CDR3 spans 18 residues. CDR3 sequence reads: CASSKWTTGGANYNEQFF. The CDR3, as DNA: TGTGCCAGCAGCAAATGGACGACAGGGGGCGCGAACTACAATGAGCAGTTCTTC.

The CDR3 spells CASSTGQGGDEQYF. The DNA of the CDR3 is TGTGCCAGCAGCACAGGACAGGGTGGCGACGAGCAGTACTTC. The V and J genes are TRBV7-2 and TRBJ2-7, with 8 nucleotides matching TRBD1. The CDR3 totals 14 residues. From germline, CDR1 is SGHTA and CDR2 FQGNSA. With 5 bases clipped from V and 5 bases from J, the junction kept 8 bases outside the gene matches.

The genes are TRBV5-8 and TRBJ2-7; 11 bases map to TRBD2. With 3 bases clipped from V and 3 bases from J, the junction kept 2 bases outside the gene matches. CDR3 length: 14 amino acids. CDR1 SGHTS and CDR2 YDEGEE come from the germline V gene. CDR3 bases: TGTGCCAGCAGCTACGGGACTAGCGGCTACGAGCAGTACTTC. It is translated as CASSYGTSGYEQYF. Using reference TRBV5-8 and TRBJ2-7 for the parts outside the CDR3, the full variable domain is EAGVTQSPTHLIKTRGQQATLRCSPISGHTSVYWYQQALGLGLQFLLWYDEGEERNRGNFPPRFSGRQFPNYSSELNVNALELEDSALYLCASSYGTSGYEQYFGPGTRLTVT.

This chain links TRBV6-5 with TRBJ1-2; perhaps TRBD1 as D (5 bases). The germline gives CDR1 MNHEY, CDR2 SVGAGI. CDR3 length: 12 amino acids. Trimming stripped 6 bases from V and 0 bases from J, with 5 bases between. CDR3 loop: CASRDTNYGYTF. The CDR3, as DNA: TGTGCCAGCAGGGACACTAACTATGGCTACACCTTC.